The 32 T cell receptor beta chains below all came from one sample that was sequenced in a study of blood T cell dynamics during melanoma immunotherapy. Indicated time point: week 3, after first cycle of checkpoint inhibitor. The table came from immunoSEQ multiplex PCR; TCRdb's copy has only in-frame clones and leaves some out. The sample lists over 9,000 clones; more than 70% were seen once. The sequences come from blood, collected from a patient treated with checkpoint blockade. These receptors came from a human donor with melanoma.

The chain combines TRBV2 with TRBJ1-1, with D tentatively TRBD1 (5 bases). From germline, CDR1 is SNHLY and CDR2 FYNNEI. The CDR3 contains 15 residues. Trimming took 7 bases from V and 4 from J, leaving 19 bases between them. CDR3 nucleotide sequence: TGTGCCAGCATCGGAAGGGGCAACCTGATCACTGAAGCTTTCTTT. The encoded protein is CASIGRGNLITEAFF.

The rearrangement uses TRBV5-1 and TRBJ2-5; D unresolved. Deletions cut 0 bases from V and 2 bases from J, with 5 bases between. The CDR3 is made up of 13 amino acids. Looked up from germline, CDR1 is SGHRS and CDR2 is YFSETQ. The CDR3 spells CASSLVTQETQYF. The CDR3 DNA follows: TGCGCCAGCAGCTTGGTTACGCAAGAGACCCAGTACTTC.

V and J are TRBV7-8 and TRBJ1-2, with a weak D call TRBD1 (5 bases). Trimming took off 1 base at V and 3 bases at J, with 9 bases between the two ends. Germline values: CDR1 SGHVS, CDR2 FQNEAQ. This CDR3 comprises 14 residues. In nucleotides, the CDR3 is TGTGCCAGCAGCTTAGTGTCGGGGGACTATGGCTACACCTTC. Protein product: CASSLVSGDYGYTF.

The chain uses TRBV6-1 and TRBJ2-7; TRBD1 matches at 11 bases. Germline CDR1 MNHNS, CDR2 SASEGT. This CDR3 has 16 residues. V was clipped by 4 bases and J by 5 bases; unmatched bases: 10. The CDR3 region has the DNA TGTGCCAGCAGTGCCCTGGACAGGGGGCCGGCTGACGAGCAGTACTTC. It specifies CASSALDRGPADEQYF.

The chain uses TRBV2 and TRBJ1-2; no definite D call. CDR1 is SNHLY, CDR2 FYNNEI, per germline. CDR3 length equals 12 residues. V was cut by 3 bases and J by 2 bases, with 4 bases left in between. CDR3 coding DNA: TGTGCCAGCAGTGACGGAAACTATGGCTACACCTTC. Encoded protein: CASSDGNYGYTF.

This chain links TRBV10-2 with TRBJ2-5, with TRBD2 identical over 14 bases. Germline V gene lookup returns CDR1 WSHSY and CDR2 SAAADI. Trimming took 2 bases from V and 5 from J; bases not matched to a gene: 4. This CDR3 has 16 amino acids. The CDR3 loop is CASSELRTSGGETQYF. Written as DNA, the CDR3 is TGCGCCAGCAGTGAGCTGCGGACTAGCGGGGGGGAGACCCAGTACTTC.

The rearrangement links TRBV4-2 to TRBJ1-5, with no clear D. Germline CDR1 reads LGHNA; CDR2 reads YNFKEQ. The CDR3 has 17 residues. Trimming removed 0 bases at V and 0 bases at J, with 12 bases between. CDR3 nucleotide sequence: TGTGCCAGCAGCCAAGAAGGAAGAAGGGATAGCAATCAGCCCCAGCATTTT. It codes for CASSQEGRRDSNQPQHF.

V usage is TRBV18 and J usage is TRBJ2-3, with a tentative D call TRBD1 (6 bases). This CDR3 is built from 15 residues. Between the trimmed V and J ends, which lost 3 bases and 6 bases, there was a span of 16 bases. Germline assignment: CDR1 KGHSH and CDR2 LQKENI. The CDR3 coding sequence is TGTGCCAGCTCACCTCCGAAGGGGGTTCGGGATACGCAGTATTTT. It specifies CASSPPKGVRDTQYF.

This sequence joins TRBV5-1 and TRBJ1-1, with D unclear. Trimming took off 4 bases at V and 1 base at J, with 8 bases between the two ends. This CDR3 has 13 residues. Germline V gene sequence: CDR1 SGHRS, CDR2 YFSETQ. This chain's CDR3 is CASSLARNTEAFF. DNA of the CDR3: TGCGCCAGCAGCCTCGCGAGGAACACTGAAGCTTTCTTT.

The rearrangement links TRBV7-9 to TRBJ2-3, with 8 bases aligning to TRBD2. The CDR3 consists of 14 residues. The ends lost 3 bases at V and 1 base at J; junction bases unmatched: 0. Germline-derived CDR1 and CDR2 are SEHNR and FQNEAQ (reference sequence). CDR3 protein: CASSFGGGTDTQYF. As DNA, the CDR3 is TGTGCCAGCAGCTTCGGGGGGGGCACAGATACGCAGTATTTT.

The chain joins TRBV27 to TRBJ2-7; TRBD1 aligns across 7 bases. The CDR3 covers 13 residues. Germline V CDR1 and CDR2: MNHEY, SMNVEV (reference sequence). J lost 4 bases, V lost 4 bases, and 4 bases had no gene match. The CDR3 coding sequence is TGTGCCAGCAGTTCACAGGGGTTGTACGAGCAGTACTTC. It codes for CASSSQGLYEQYF.

The chain recombines TRBV6-5 with TRBJ2-5; 8 bases map to TRBD2. Germline assignment: CDR1 MNHEY and CDR2 SVGAGI. The CDR3 has 12 residues. Here the CDR3 reads CGTGGAQETQYF. The CDR3 DNA sequence: TGTGGAACGGGGGGGGCCCAAGAGACCCAGTACTTC.

The gene calls are TRBV7-8 and TRBJ2-1; D perhaps matches TRBD2 (6 bases). Deletions cut 2 bases from V and 5 bases from J, with 19 bases between. There are 17 residues in the CDR3. Germline values: CDR1 SGHVS, CDR2 FQNEAQ. In DNA, the CDR3 is TGTGCCAGCAGCTTAATTCTGACGGCGGGGCCCCACAATGAGCAGTTCTTC. It encodes CASSLILTAGPHNEQFF.

This chain links TRBV7-9 with TRBJ2-5; 7 bases are a match to TRBD2. The V gene end was trimmed by 3 bases and the J gene end by 1 base; junction bases not matched to a gene: 14. The germline V gene encodes CDR1 SEHNR and CDR2 FQNEAQ (reference sequence). There are 18 residues in the CDR3. CDR3 protein: CASSLVTSATHIQETQYF. The DNA of the CDR3 is TGTGCCAGCAGCTTGGTCACTAGCGCAACACATATCCAAGAGACCCAGTACTTC.

The rearrangement links TRBV7-2 to TRBJ2-7; 8 bases match TRBD2. CDR1 is SGHTA and CDR2 is FQGNSA in the germline V gene. The CDR3 runs 15 residues. With 3 bases clipped from V and 0 bases from J, the junction kept 4 bases outside the gene matches. CDR3 in DNA: TGTGCCAGCAGCTTCAGCGGGGGACCCTCCTACGAGCAGTACTTC. Residues: CASSFSGGPSYEQYF.

The table lists this clone with a count of one. The chain links TRBV6-5 to TRBJ1-6; D gene unclear. The V gene lost 6 bases and the J gene lost 0 bases, with 6 bases spanning the gap. The germline V gene has CDR1 MNHEY and CDR2 SVGAGI. This CDR3 has 14 residues. The CDR3 reads CASRRSSYNSPLHF. CDR3 nucleotide sequence: TGTGCCAGCAGACGGAGCTCCTATAATTCACCCCTCCACTTT.

The V and J genes are TRBV6-6 and TRBJ1-2; D unresolved. Looked up from germline, CDR1 is MNHNY and CDR2 is SVGAGI (reference sequence). CDR3 length: 15 residues. The V end was cut by 9 bases, the J end by 1 base, with 18 bases between. The CDR3: CASNAYDTVNYGYTF. CDR3 coding DNA: TGTGCCAGTAACGCCTATGATACGGTTAACTATGGCTACACCTTC.

The chain has TRBV19 and TRBJ1-2, with D uncertain. Trimming pared 7 bases from V and 2 bases from J, leaving 5 bases between. The CDR3 is 11 residues long. Germline V gene lookup returns CDR1 LNHDA and CDR2 SQIVND (reference sequence). The CDR3 here is CASTRNYGYTF. For the CDR3, the DNA is TGTGCCAGTACAAGGAACTATGGCTACACCTTC. The full variable domain, rest sourced from reference TRBV19 and TRBJ1-2, is DGGITQSPKYLFRKEGQNVTLSCEQNLNHDAMYWYRQDPGQGLRLIYYSQIVNDFQKGDIAEGYSVSREKKESFPLTVTSAQKNPTAFYLCASTRNYGYTFGSGTRLTVV.

The chain carries TRBV7-9 and TRBJ2-7, with no clear D. The CDR3 has 11 residues. Trimming removed 3 bases from V and 1 base from J, with 1 base in between. From germline, CDR1 is SEHNR and CDR2 FQNEAQ (reference sequence). The CDR3 DNA sequence: TGTGCCAGCAGCTTGTCCTACGAGCAGTACTTC. This translates into CASSLSYEQYF.

The V call is TRBV5-3, the J call TRBJ2-7; D uncertain. TRBV5-3 qualifies as an ORF whose function is uncertain. Trimming left V 3 bases short and J 13 bases short, with 20 bases between. This CDR3 has 13 residues. The DNA for the CDR3 is TGTGCCAGAAGCTGGCCCTGGCCCCCCCCTGTCTACTTC. Translating gives CARSWPWPPPVYF.

This chain uses TRBV5-4 with TRBJ2-7; D ambiguous. Trimming pared 4 bases from V and 4 bases from J, leaving 21 bases between. The CDR3 runs 16 residues. Germline values: CDR1 SGHNT, CDR2 YYREEE (reference sequence). The CDR3 spells CASSSGRERTSYEQYF. The CDR3 nucleotides read TGTGCCAGCAGCAGTGGCAGAGAGAGAACGTCGTACGAGCAGTACTTC.

This rearrangement joins TRBV2 to TRBJ2-2; 9 bases agree with TRBD1. Per the germline V gene, CDR1 is SNHLY and CDR2 is FYNNEI. CDR3 length equals 14 residues. With 9 bases clipped from V and 8 bases from J, the junction kept 10 bases outside the gene matches. CDR3 DNA sequence: TGTGCCAGTAAACGGGGACAGGGATCGGGGGAGCTGTTTTTT. This gives the protein CASKRGQGSGELFF.

The chain carries TRBV7-6 and TRBJ1-1, with a possible D match to TRBD1 (6 bases). The V gene's germline CDR1 is SGHVS and CDR2 FNYEAQ. This CDR3 has 16 residues. Trimming pared 1 base from V and 3 bases from J, leaving 15 bases between. DNA for the CDR3: TGTGCCAGCAGCTTAGTCGGAGGGGGGTCCGACACTGAAGCTTTCTTT. Its translation: CASSLVGGGSDTEAFF.

This chain connects TRBV25-1 to TRBJ2-7; TRBD1 is a possible D gene (6 bases). V gave up 9 bases and J gave up 5 bases, with 11 bases separating them. CDR3 length: 11 residues. CDR1 is MGHDK and CDR2 is SYGVNS in the germline V gene. The CDR3 is CARSRGNEQYF. CDR3 in DNA: TGTGCCAGGAGCAGGGGTAACGAGCAGTACTTC.

The gene calls are TRBV2 and TRBJ1-1; D not certain. CDR1 SNHLY and CDR2 FYNNEI come from the germline V gene. CDR3 size: 13 residues. The DNA of the CDR3 is TGTGAGACGACCCAGCGTTATGGCGCTGAAGCTTTCTTT. Translating gives CETTQRYGAEAFF. Full variable domain (missing parts from reference TRBV2 and TRBJ1-1): EPEVTQTPSHQVTQMGQEVILRCVPISNHLYFYWYRQILGQKVEFLVSFYNNEISEKSEIFDDQFSVERPDGSNFTLKIRSTKLEDSAMYFCETTQRYGAEAFFGQGTRLTVV.

V and J are TRBV2 and TRBJ2-5, with TRBD1 identical over 7 bases. Looked up from germline, CDR1 is SNHLY and CDR2 is FYNNEI. The CDR3 is 15 amino acids. Losses at the gene ends were 6 bases for V and 2 bases for J; bases not matched to a gene: 9. Written as DNA, the CDR3 is TGTGCCAGCAGAAGACAGGGTATGAGACAAGAGACCCAGTACTTC. Translating gives CASRRQGMRQETQYF.

The chain uses TRBV18 and TRBJ1-1; D is possibly TRBD1 (5 bases). The germline CDR1 and CDR2 sequences are KGHSH and LQKENI. The V end lost 2 bases, the J end lost 1 base, and 11 bases lay between the germline ends. The CDR3 runs 15 residues. In nucleotides, the CDR3 is TGTGCCAGCTCACCATCAGGGCAGCAGAACACTGAAGCTTTCTTT. It is translated as CASSPSGQQNTEAFF.

There are a few counts of this clone. The chain carries TRBV11-3 and TRBJ2-1, with TRBD1 identical over 12 bases. Germline CDR1 reads SGHNT; CDR2 reads YENEEA. V lost 2 bases, J lost 4 bases, and 9 bases stayed unmatched. The CDR3 sequence is 18 residues long. This CDR3 reads CASSLIYGTGGSYNEQFF. CDR3 in DNA: TGTGCCAGCAGCTTAATTTACGGGACAGGGGGCTCGTACAATGAGCAGTTCTTC.

This chain connects TRBV5-1 to TRBJ2-5; D is perhaps TRBD2 (7 bases). CDR1 is SGHRS and CDR2 is YFSETQ in the germline V gene. The CDR3 sequence is 14 residues long. Deletions cut 4 bases from V and 4 bases from J, with 14 bases between. In DNA, the CDR3 is TGCGCCAGCAGCGGGGAGGGGGTCGGAGAGACCCAGTACTTC. This codes for CASSGEGVGETQYF.

This rearrangement joins TRBV6-6 to TRBJ1-1; D uncertain. The CDR3 spans 13 residues. CDR1 and CDR2 (germline): MNHNY, SVGAGI (reference sequence). The germline V and J ends were trimmed by 3 bases and 3 bases, with 8 bases remaining between them. CDR3 in amino acids: CASSYERDTEAFF. The CDR3 DNA reads as TGTGCCAGCAGTTATGAAAGGGACACTGAAGCTTTCTTT.

The chain carries TRBV5-1 and TRBJ1-1; D may be TRBD1 (5 bases). V was shortened by 9 bases and J by 0 bases, with 12 bases between the two germline ends. CDR1 is SGHRS, CDR2 YFSETQ, per germline. CDR3 size: 13 residues. The CDR3 loop reads CATGDAMNTEAFF. CDR3 nucleotide sequence: TGCGCCACCGGGGACGCTATGAACACTGAAGCTTTCTTT. Looking up the rest from reference TRBV5-1 and TRBJ1-1 gives the full variable domain: KAGVTQTPRYLIKTRGQQVTLSCSPISGHRSVSWYQQTPGQGLQFLFEYFSETQRNKGNFPGRFSGRQFSNSRSEMNVSTLELGDSALYLCATGDAMNTEAFFGQGTRLTVV.

This chain uses TRBV5-1 with TRBJ2-1, with D uncertain. Germline assignment: CDR1 SGHRS and CDR2 YFSETQ. The CDR3 totals 13 residues. Trimming cost V 0 bases and J 4 bases, with 5 bases left between them. The CDR3 loop is CASSLALYNEQFF. For the CDR3, the DNA is TGCGCCAGCAGCTTGGCCCTTTACAATGAGCAGTTCTTC.